The present entry profiles one T cell receptor beta chain with its context. As handled by the study authors: Using reference gene primer amplification, nucleated cell counts were estimated. The protocol was immunoSEQ multiplex PCR, while the TCRdb copy is restricted to in-frame clones and leaves out a portion. V and J calls and clone size come straight from that table; D and trimming were deduced from the DNA. The sample includes roughly 330,000 clones, 87% seen only once; the top ten take approximately 5.3%. The data stem from a study of blood T cell repertoires in COVID-19. Across the study: COVID-19 samples, acute and convalescent, were from the United States, Italy and Spain.

Participants' own reports of clinical history determined their cohort assignment. Two negative PCRs, clearance, or symptom resolution characterized the recovered Cohort 3 donors. CDR1 is SGHAT, CDR2 FQNNGV, per germline. The V gene end was trimmed by 4 bases and the J gene end by 3 bases; junction bases not matched to a gene: 14. This CDR3 has 18 amino acids. This sequence originates from a woman aged 25-40 years who had recovered from COVID-19. Material for sequencing was PBMCs or T cells enriched from blood (not recorded which). The V gene is TRBV11-2, the J gene TRBJ1-4, with 7 bases matching TRBD1. The CDR3, as DNA: TGTGCCAGCAGCTCCATCTTAGGGGGCATAGGCGCTAATGAAAAACTGTTTTTT. As protein: CASSSILGGIGANEKLFF.